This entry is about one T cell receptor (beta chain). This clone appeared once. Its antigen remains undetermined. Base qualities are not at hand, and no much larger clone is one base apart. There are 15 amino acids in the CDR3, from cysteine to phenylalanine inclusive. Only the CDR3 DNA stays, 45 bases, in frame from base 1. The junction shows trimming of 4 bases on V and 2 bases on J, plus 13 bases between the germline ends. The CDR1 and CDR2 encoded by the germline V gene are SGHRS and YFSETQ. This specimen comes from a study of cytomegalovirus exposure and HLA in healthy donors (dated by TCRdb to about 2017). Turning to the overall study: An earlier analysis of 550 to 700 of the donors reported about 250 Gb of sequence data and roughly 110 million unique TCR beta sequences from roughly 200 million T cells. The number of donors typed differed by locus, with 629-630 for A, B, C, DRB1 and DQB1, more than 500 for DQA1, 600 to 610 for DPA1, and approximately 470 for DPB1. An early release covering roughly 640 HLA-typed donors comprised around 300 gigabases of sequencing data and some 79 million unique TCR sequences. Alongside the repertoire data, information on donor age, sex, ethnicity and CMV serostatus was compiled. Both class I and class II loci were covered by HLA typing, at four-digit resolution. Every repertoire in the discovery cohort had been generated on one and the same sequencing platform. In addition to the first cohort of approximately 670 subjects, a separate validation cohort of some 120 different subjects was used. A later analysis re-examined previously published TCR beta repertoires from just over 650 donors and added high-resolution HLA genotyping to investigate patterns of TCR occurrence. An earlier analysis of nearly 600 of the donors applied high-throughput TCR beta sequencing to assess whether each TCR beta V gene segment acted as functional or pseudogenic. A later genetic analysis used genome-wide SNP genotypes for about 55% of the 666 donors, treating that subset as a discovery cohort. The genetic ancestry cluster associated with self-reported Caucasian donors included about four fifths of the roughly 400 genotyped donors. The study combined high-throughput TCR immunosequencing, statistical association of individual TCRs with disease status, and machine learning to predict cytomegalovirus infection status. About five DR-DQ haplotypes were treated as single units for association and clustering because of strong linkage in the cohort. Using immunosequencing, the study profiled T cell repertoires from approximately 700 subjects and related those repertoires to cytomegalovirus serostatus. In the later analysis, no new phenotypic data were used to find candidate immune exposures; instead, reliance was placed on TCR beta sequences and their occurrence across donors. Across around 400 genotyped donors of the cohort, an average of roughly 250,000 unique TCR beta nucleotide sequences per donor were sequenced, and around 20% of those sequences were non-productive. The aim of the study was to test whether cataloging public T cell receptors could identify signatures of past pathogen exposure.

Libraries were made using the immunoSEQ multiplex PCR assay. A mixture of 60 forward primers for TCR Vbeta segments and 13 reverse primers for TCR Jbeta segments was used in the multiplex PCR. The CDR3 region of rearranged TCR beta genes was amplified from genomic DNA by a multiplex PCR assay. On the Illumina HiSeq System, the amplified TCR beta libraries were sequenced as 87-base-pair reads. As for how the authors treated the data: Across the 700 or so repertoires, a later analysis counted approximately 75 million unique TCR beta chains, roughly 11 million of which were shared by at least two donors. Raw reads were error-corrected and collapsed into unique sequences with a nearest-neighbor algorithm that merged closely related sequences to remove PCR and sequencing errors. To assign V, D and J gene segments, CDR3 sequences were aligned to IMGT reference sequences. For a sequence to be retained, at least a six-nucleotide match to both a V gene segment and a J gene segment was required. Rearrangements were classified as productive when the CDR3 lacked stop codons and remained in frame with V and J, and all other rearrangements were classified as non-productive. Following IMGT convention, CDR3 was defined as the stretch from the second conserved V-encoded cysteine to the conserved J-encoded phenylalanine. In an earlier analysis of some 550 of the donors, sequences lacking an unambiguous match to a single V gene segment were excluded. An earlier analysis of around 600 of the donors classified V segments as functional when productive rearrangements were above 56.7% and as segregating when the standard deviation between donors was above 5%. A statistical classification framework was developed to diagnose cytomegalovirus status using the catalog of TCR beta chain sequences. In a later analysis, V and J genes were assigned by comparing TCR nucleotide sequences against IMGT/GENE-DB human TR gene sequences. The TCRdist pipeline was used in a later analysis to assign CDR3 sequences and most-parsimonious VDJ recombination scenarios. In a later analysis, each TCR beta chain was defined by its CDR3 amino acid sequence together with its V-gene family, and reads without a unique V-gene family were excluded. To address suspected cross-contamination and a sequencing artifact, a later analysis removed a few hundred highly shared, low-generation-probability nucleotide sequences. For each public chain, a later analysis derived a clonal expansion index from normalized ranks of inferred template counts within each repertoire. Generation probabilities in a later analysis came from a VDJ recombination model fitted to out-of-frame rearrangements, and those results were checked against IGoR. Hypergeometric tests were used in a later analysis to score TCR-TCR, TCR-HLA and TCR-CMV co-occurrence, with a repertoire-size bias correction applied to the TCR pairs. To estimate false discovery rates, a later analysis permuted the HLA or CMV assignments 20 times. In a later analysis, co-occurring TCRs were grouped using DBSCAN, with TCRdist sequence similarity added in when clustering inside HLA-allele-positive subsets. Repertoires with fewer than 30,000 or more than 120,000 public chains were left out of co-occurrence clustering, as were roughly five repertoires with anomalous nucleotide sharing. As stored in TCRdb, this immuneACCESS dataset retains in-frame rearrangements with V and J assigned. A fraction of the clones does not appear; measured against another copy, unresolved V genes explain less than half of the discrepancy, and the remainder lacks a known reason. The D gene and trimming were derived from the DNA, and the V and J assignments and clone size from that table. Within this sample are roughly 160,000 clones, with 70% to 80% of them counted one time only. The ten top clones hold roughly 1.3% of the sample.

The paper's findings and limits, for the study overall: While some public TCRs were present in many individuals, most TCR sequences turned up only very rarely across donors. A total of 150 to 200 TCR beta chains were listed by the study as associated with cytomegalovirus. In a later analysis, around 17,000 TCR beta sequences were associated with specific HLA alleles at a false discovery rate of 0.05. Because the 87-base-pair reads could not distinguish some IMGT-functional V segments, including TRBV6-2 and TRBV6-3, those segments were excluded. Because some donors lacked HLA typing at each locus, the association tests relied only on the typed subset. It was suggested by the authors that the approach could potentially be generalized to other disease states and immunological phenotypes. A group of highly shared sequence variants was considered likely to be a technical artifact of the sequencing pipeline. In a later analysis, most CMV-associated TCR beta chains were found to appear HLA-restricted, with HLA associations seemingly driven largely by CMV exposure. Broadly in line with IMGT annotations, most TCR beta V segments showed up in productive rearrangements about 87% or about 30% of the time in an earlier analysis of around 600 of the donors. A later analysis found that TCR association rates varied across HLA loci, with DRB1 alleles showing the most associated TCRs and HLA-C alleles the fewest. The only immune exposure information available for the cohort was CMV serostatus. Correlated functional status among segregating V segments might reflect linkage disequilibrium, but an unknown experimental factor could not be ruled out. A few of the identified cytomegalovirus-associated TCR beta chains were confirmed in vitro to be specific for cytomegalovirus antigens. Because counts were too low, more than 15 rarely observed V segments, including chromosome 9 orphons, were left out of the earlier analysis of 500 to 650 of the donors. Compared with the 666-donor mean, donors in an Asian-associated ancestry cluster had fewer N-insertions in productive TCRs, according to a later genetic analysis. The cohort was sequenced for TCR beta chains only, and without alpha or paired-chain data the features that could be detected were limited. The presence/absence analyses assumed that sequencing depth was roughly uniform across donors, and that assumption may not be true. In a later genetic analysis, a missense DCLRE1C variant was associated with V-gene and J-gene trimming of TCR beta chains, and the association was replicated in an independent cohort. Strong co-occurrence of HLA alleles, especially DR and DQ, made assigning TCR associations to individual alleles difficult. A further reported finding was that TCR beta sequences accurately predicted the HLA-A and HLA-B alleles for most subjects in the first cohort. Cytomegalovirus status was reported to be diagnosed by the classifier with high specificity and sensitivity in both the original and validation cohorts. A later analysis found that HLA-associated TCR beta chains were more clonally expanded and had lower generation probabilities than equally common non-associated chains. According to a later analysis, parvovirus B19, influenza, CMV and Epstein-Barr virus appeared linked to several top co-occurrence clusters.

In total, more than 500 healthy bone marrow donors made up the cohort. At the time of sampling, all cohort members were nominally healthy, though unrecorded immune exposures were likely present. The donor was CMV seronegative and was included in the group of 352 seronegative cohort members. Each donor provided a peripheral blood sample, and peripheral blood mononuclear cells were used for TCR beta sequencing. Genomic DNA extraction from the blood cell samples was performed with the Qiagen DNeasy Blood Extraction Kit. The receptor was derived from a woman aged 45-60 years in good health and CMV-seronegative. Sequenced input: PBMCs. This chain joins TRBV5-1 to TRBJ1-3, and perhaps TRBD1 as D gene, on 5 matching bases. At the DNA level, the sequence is TGCGCCAGCAGCGGGAGGGGTGCAGCTGGAAACACCATATATTTT. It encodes CASSGRGAAGNTIYF. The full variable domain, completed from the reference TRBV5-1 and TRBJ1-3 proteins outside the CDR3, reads KAGVTQTPRYLIKTRGQQVTLSCSPISGHRSVSWYQQTPGQGLQFLFEYFSETQRNKGNFPGRFSGRQFSNSRSEMNVSTLELGDSALYLCASSGRGAAGNTIYFGEGSWLTVV.